The rows below give T cell receptor beta chains drawn from one sample of a study of identical twins. TCRdb fed the 5' RACE reads into MiXCR, producing one record per CDR3 protein. The sample has roughly 200,000 distinct CDR3 sequences, about 15% seen once. Another study also made use of these data, one on T cells expressing NK-cell markers.

Input material: CD8+ T cells sorted from blood. These receptors originate from a woman aged 18-29 years in good health. CDR3s include the opening cysteine and the closing phenylalanine or tryptophan. The order of the fields is D gene, V gene, clone size, J gene, CDR3 DNA, CDR3 protein. D genes are given only for firm matches. Some rows have no size entry. The others give once, few or many, or a class for an expanded clone.

.	TRBV21-1	.	TRBJ2-6	TGTGCCAGCAGCCCCCGAGCCAACGTCCTGACTTTC	CASSPRANVLTF
.	TRBV6-1	few	TRBJ1-2	TGTGCCAGCAGTGAAGTCACAGACTATGGCTACACCTTC	CASSEVTDYGYTF
.	TRBV5-8	.	TRBJ2-1	TGTGCCAGCAGCTTGGACTCACTACACAATGAGCAGTTCTTC	CASSLDSLHNEQFF
TRBD1	TRBV6-2/TRBV6-3	.	TRBJ1-1	TGTGCCAGCAACGGGACAGAGAACACTGAAGCTTTCTTT	CASNGTENTEAFF
.	TRBV7-9	few	TRBJ1-1	TGTGCCAGCAGCCCCTCCGGGGGGGCCTTGAACACTGAAGCTTTCTTT	CASSPSGGALNTEAFF
.	TRBV28	few	TRBJ1-2	TGTGCCAGCAGTCCCCTGACGGGAGGGGGTCCTAACTATGGCTACACCTTC	CASSPLTGGGPNYGYTF
.	TRBV29-1	few	TRBJ2-7	TGCAGCGCGGCGGGCGGGGCTACCTACGAGCAGTACTTC	CSAAGGATYEQYF
.	TRBV4-2	few	TRBJ2-3	TGTGCCAGCAGCCAAGATCCAACGGGGGGCCACACAGATACGCAGTATTTT	CASSQDPTGGHTDTQYF
.	TRBV5-5	.	TRBJ1-1	TGTGCCAGCAGCTTGGGACACCCACCTTTCTTT	CASSLGHPPFF
.	TRBV6-1	.	TRBJ1-1	TGTGCCAGCAGTCTAGATCTTGACAGAGAAGCTTTCTTT	CASSLDLDREAFF
.	TRBV12-3/TRBV12-4	many	TRBJ2-7	TGTGCCAGCAGTTTAGTGGCGGTCTCCTACGAGCAGTACTTC	CASSLVAVSYEQYF
.	TRBV7-9	few	TRBJ2-7	TGTGCCAGCAGCTCCTCAGGACACGGAGACCACTACGAGCAGTACTTC	CASSSSGHGDHYEQYF
.	TRBV6-2/TRBV6-3	.	TRBJ2-1	TGTGCCAGCAGCTACCGGGGTTATGAGCAGTTCTTC	CASSYRGYEQFF
.	TRBV12-3/TRBV12-4	many	TRBJ2-3	TGTGCCAGCAGTTTAGGGACAAAAGATACGCAGTATTTT	CASSLGTKDTQYF
.	TRBV20-1	few	TRBJ1-1	TGCAGTGCAATAGATCTGGAGGACCTCCCTGAAGCTTTCTTT	CSAIDLEDLPEAFF
.	TRBV7-9	many	TRBJ2-2	TGTGCCAGCAGCTTGAACGGGGAGCTGTTTTTT	CASSLNGELFF
.	TRBV7-9	.	TRBJ2-3	TGTGCCAGCAGCACGATAGGAGATACGCAGTATTTT	CASSTIGDTQYF
TRBD2	TRBV12-3/TRBV12-4	.	TRBJ2-5	TGTGCCAGCAGGGAGGGACTAGCGGGCGAAGAGACCCAGTACTTC	CASREGLAGEETQYF
.	TRBV5-5	.	TRBJ2-7	TGTGCCAGGAGCCTGGGGGGGCTCTACGAGCAGTACTTC	CARSLGGLYEQYF
TRBD2	TRBV20-1	.	TRBJ2-1	TGCAGTGCTAGAGATAAGAGCGGGGACAATGAGCAGTTCTTC	CSARDKSGDNEQFF
TRBD1	TRBV20-1	few	TRBJ2-3	TGCAGTGCTCCCGGACAGGGCGCAGATACGCAGTATTTT	CSAPGQGADTQYF
.	TRBV3-1	few	TRBJ2-7	TGTGCCAGCAGCTTCACCGGGGCCTTCTACGAGCAGTACTTC	CASSFTGAFYEQYF
.	TRBV5-6	.	TRBJ2-1	TGTGCCAGCACCTTGCGCGGTGGTAGGAGGGGGCAGTTCTTC	CASTLRGGRRGQFF
.	TRBV2	.	TRBJ2-5	TGTGCCAGCATCCCGGGCGGTCAAGAGACCCAGTACTTC	CASIPGGQETQYF
TRBD1	TRBV10-1	few	TRBJ1-2	TGCGCCAGCAGTGAGAACAGGGGCTATGGCTACACCTTC	CASSENRGYGYTF
TRBD2	TRBV29-1	.	TRBJ2-7	TGCAGCGTTGTATACGGGCTAGCGGGAGTCTCCTACGAGCAGTACTTC	CSVVYGLAGVSYEQYF
TRBD2	TRBV20-1	many	TRBJ2-5	TGCAGTGCTAGAGATCCCGCGGGGGGGCCCCGGGAGACCCAGTACTTC	CSARDPAGGPRETQYF
.	TRBV12-3/TRBV12-4	.	TRBJ1-2	TGTGCCAGCAACTCAGGGGTACGGTCCTATGGCTACACCTTC	CASNSGVRSYGYTF
.	TRBV7-7	few	TRBJ1-1	TGTGCTAGCAGCTTATTTGTGGGGATGAACACTGAAGCTTTCTTT	CASSLFVGMNTEAFF
.	TRBV2	.	TRBJ2-2	TGTGCCAGCAGTGACGTAACCGGGGAGCTGTTTTTT	CASSDVTGELFF
.	TRBV7-9	.	TRBJ2-7	TGTGCCAGCAGCTGGGGGTTGGACGAGCAGTACTTC	CASSWGLDEQYF
TRBD1	TRBV18	few	TRBJ2-1	TGTGCCAGCTCATCGGACAGGGGGTACAATGAGCAGTTCTTC	CASSSDRGYNEQFF